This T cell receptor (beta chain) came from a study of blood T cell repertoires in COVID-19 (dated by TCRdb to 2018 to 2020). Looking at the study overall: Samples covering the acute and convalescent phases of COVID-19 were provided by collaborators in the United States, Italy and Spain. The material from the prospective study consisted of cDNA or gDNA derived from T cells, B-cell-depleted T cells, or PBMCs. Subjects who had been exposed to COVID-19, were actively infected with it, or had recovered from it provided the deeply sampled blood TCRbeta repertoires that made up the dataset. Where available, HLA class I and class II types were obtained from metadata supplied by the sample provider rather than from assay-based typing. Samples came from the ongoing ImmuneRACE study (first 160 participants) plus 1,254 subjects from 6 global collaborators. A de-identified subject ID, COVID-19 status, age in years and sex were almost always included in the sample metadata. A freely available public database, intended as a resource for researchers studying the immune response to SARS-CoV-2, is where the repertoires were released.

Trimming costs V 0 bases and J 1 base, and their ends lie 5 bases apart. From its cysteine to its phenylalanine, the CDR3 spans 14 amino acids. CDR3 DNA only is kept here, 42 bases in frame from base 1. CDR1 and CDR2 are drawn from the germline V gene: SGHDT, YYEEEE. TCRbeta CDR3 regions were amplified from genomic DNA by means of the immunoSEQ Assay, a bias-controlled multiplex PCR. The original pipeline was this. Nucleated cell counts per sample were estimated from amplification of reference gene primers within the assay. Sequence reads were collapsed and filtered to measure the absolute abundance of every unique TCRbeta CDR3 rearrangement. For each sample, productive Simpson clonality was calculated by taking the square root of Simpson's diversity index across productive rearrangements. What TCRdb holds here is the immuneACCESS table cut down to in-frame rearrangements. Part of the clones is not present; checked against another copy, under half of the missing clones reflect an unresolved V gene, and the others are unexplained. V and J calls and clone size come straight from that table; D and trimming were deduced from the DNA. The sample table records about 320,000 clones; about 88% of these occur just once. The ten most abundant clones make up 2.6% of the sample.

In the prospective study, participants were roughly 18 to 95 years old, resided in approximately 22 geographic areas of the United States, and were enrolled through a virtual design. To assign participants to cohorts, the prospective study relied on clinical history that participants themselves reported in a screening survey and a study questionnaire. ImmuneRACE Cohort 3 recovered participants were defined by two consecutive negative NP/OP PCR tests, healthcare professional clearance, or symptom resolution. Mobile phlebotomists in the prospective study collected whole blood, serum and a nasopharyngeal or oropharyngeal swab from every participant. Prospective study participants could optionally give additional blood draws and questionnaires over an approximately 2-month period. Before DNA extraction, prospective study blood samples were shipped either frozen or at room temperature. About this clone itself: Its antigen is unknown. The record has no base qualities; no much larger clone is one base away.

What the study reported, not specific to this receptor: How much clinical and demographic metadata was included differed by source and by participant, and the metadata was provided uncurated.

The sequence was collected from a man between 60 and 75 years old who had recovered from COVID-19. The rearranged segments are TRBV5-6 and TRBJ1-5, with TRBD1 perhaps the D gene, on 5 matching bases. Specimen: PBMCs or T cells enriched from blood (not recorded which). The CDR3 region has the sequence CASSLGQSNQPQHF. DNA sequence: TGTGCCAGCAGCTTGGGACAGAGCAATCAGCCCCAGCATTTT.